Listed below are T cell receptor beta chains from one sample, sequenced in a study of cytomegalovirus exposure and HLA in healthy donors. Assay: immunoSEQ multiplex PCR; the TCRdb copy retains only in-frame clones and omits some. The sample lists about 68,000 clones, 70% to 90% occurring once. Sequenced: PBMCs. These receptors were obtained from a human donor in good health. Both conserved end residues are part of each CDR3. The D gene is left open where the match is weak. Where a row states a size, it is once, few, many or the class of an expanded clone; other rows omit it.

abundance | d_gene | j_gene | v_gene | CDR3nt | CDR3aa
- | TRBD2 | TRBJ2-7 | TRBV27 | TGTGCCAGCAGTTTATGGGGGACTAGCGGGGGTATCTCCTACGAGCAGTACTTC | CASSLWGTSGGISYEQYF
- | TRBD1 | TRBJ1-1 | TRBV10-3 | TGTGCCATCAGAAGGGACAGGGATAGGAACACTGAAGCTTTCTTT | CAIRRDRDRNTEAFF
- | - | TRBJ1-4 | TRBV15 | TGTGCCACCAGCCGCGGCAGTATTGCAACTAATGAAAAACTGTTTTTT | CATSRGSIATNEKLFF
- | - | TRBJ2-4 | TRBV5-6 | TGTGCCAGCAGCTTGGTCTTCGGGCAGGGGGCCAAAAACATTCAGTACTTC | CASSLVFGQGAKNIQYF
- | - | TRBJ1-4 | TRBV6-1 | TGTGCCAGCAGTGTAGCCAGGGATGAAAAACTGTTTTTT | CASSVARDEKLFF
once | - | TRBJ2-1 | TRBV9 | TGTGCCAGCAGCGTAGGAGAGGGGACAATCGTCTCCAATGAGCAGTTCTTC | CASSVGEGTIVSNEQFF
- | TRBD1 | TRBJ2-7 | TRBV15 | TGTGCCACCAGCAGAGATTTAGGGGGCACCTACGAGCAGTACTTC | CATSRDLGGTYEQYF
once | TRBD1 | TRBJ1-2 | TRBV2 | TGTGCCAGGACAGGGGGAATCAACTATGGCTACACCTTC | CARTGGINYGYTF
- | - | TRBJ2-3 | TRBV10-3 | TGTGCCATCACCCGCTCGGCGGCCACAGATACGCAGTATTTT | CAITRSAATDTQYF
- | - | TRBJ2-7 | TRBV7-9 | TGTGCCAGCAGCACCGGGTCTCCCTACTCCTACGAGCAGTACTTC | CASSTGSPYSYEQYF
- | TRBD2 | TRBJ2-1 | TRBV7-8 | TGTGCCAGCAGCCGTGTAGCGGGGGGGCCCTACAATGAGCAGTTCTTC | CASSRVAGGPYNEQFF
once | TRBD1 | TRBJ2-5 | TRBV5-1 | TGCGCCAGCAGCCCCGGACAGGTCGAAGAGACCCAGTACTTC | CASSPGQVEETQYF
- | TRBD1 | TRBJ1-2 | TRBV6-5 | TGTGCCAGCAGTCGGACAGGGCCATATGGCTACACCTTC | CASSRTGPYGYTF
- | TRBD1 | TRBJ2-1 | TRBV6-5 | TGTGCCAGCAGTTACCGGGACAGAGTTTCCTACAATGAGCAGTTCTTC | CASSYRDRVSYNEQFF
- | TRBD1 | TRBJ2-7 | TRBV5-1 | TGCGCCAGCAGCTGGGACCGGGACAGGGGCGAGCAGTACTTC | CASSWDRDRGEQYF
- | - | TRBJ1-3 | TRBV18 | TGTGCCAGCTCACCAGACGGGGGGCTTACTGGAAACACCATATATTTT | CASSPDGGLTGNTIYF
- | TRBD2 | TRBJ2-5 | TRBV5-1 | TGCGCCAGCAGCTCGACTAGCGGGGGGATCCAAGAGACCCAGTACTTC | CASSSTSGGIQETQYF
- | TRBD1 | TRBJ1-2 | TRBV19 | TGTGCGACTGGTGACAGGGGCTATGGCTACACCTTC | CATGDRGYGYTF
- | - | TRBJ2-2 | TRBV5-1 | TGCGCCAGCAGACCCCGGGGAACCGGGGAGCTGTTTTTT | CASRPRGTGELFF
- | TRBD2 | TRBJ2-7 | TRBV7-2 | TGTGCCAGCAGCTCAACTAGCGGGGGTACCTTCCCCTACGAGCAGTACTTC | CASSSTSGGTFPYEQYF
- | TRBD2 | TRBJ2-1 | TRBV7-3 | TGTGCCAGCAGCCTGGGACTAGCGGGAGTGAATGAGCAGTTCTTC | CASSLGLAGVNEQFF
- | - | TRBJ2-5 | TRBV18 | TGTGCCAGCTTACCAATTCCAGATCCGTACCAAGAGACCCAGTACTTC | CASLPIPDPYQETQYF
- | TRBD1 | TRBJ2-7 | TRBV19 | TGTGCCAGTAGTAGAGGACAGGAAAGGAACGAGCAGTACTTC | CASSRGQERNEQYF
- | - | TRBJ2-4 | TRBV11-1 | TGTGCCAGCAGCCTGGGGGGGGCCGAGTGGAACATTCAGTACTTC | CASSLGGAEWNIQYF
- | TRBD1 | TRBJ1-2 | TRBV18 | TGTGCCAGCTCAAAGAACCCCGGGACAGGGAACTATGGCTACACCTTC | CASSKNPGTGNYGYTF
few | TRBD1 | TRBJ1-4 | TRBV5-1 | TGCGCCAGCAGCCTCAGGGGGCGGCGTGATGAAAAACTGTTTTTT | CASSLRGRRDEKLFF
- | - | TRBJ2-7 | TRBV5-1 | TGCGCCAGCAGCTCAGGGACAACTGACGAGCAGTACTTC | CASSSGTTDEQYF
- | - | TRBJ1-4 | TRBV7-2 | TGTGCCAGCAGCTTAGGACAGGCCTGGGATGAAAAACTGTTTTTT | CASSLGQAWDEKLFF
- | TRBD1 | TRBJ2-1 | TRBV11-1 | TGTGCCAGCAGCTTTGGCCCGGGACAGGGTAGCTACAATGAGCAGTTCTTC | CASSFGPGQGSYNEQFF
- | TRBD1 | TRBJ2-1 | TRBV19 | TGTGCCAGTAGTCCCCGGGACAGGGGGCCGTACAATGAGCAGTTCTTC | CASSPRDRGPYNEQFF
- | - | TRBJ1-2 | TRBV7-9 | TGTTCCAGCAGCTTATGGAGGGATGGCTACACCTTC | CSSSLWRDGYTF
once | - | TRBJ2-6 | TRBV6-4 | TGTGCCAGAGGGGTGGCCCTCTCTGGGGCCAACGTCCTGACTTTC | CARGVALSGANVLTF
- | - | TRBJ2-7 | TRBV15 | TGTGCCACCAGCAGAGGCGGTAGGAACGAGCAGTACTTC | CATSRGGRNEQYF
- | - | TRBJ1-1 | TRBV19 | TGTGCCAGTAACTGGCCAGGAGGGACTGAAGCTTTCTTT | CASNWPGGTEAFF
- | TRBD1 | TRBJ1-1 | TRBV13 | TGTGCCAGCAGCAACAGGGGAGACACTGAAGCTTTCTTT | CASSNRGDTEAFF
- | - | TRBJ2-6 | TRBV5-6 | TGTGCCAGCAGCTTGGATACAGCCCGTTTCTCTGGGGCCAACGTCCTGACTTTC | CASSLDTARFSGANVLTF
- | - | TRBJ2-3 | TRBV28 | TGTGCCAGCAGCTCCACTCCAGATACGCAGTATTTT | CASSSTPDTQYF
- | - | TRBJ1-3 | TRBV6-1 | TGTGCCAGCCTGGCCGTTCTCGGGAACACCATATATTTT | CASLAVLGNTIYF
- | - | TRBJ1-2 | TRBV14 | TGTGCCAGCAGCCAAGGGTCAACTTGGGCCTATGGCTACACCTTC | CASSQGSTWAYGYTF
few | - | TRBJ2-7 | TRBV15 | TGTGCCACCAGCAGAGTACCGATAGGAGAGAGCTCTTACGAGCAGTACTTC | CATSRVPIGESSYEQYF
- | - | TRBJ1-1 | TRBV7-8 | TGTGCCAGCAGCTTACGGGGGGGAAGCGGGACTGAAGCTTTCTTT | CASSLRGGSGTEAFF
- | - | TRBJ1-2 | TRBV5-1 | TGCGCCAGCAGCTTGGGGTCGGGACAAGGCTATGGCTACACCTTC | CASSLGSGQGYGYTF
- | - | TRBJ1-5 | TRBV16 | TGTGCCAGCAGCCAATCGGGGCAGGGAGGTCAGCCCCAGCATTTT | CASSQSGQGGQPQHF
- | TRBD2 | TRBJ2-1 | TRBV7-3 | TGTGCCAGCAGCTTAACGCGGGAGCACAATGAGCAGTTCTTC | CASSLTREHNEQFF
- | - | TRBJ2-3 | TRBV2 | TGTGCCAGCAGGTCTGGACAGACAGATACGCAGTATTTT | CASRSGQTDTQYF
once | - | TRBJ1-3 | TRBV19 | TGTGCCAGTAGTATCACGGGGAGGGGAAACACCATATATTTT | CASSITGRGNTIYF
- | TRBD2 | TRBJ2-1 | TRBV2 | TGTGCCAGCAGTCCGACTAGCGGGGGTCGAAATGAGCAGTTCTTC | CASSPTSGGRNEQFF
- | TRBD1 | TRBJ1-1 | TRBV7-2 | TGTGCCAGCAGCCGAGGGGACAGAACTGGGAACACTGAAGCTTTCTTT | CASSRGDRTGNTEAFF
- | TRBD1 | TRBJ2-7 | TRBV5-6 | TGTGCCAGCAGCAATGGACAGGGCAGCTACGAGCAGTACTTC | CASSNGQGSYEQYF
once | TRBD1 | TRBJ2-7 | TRBV27 | TGTGCCAGCAGTCTGTCCGGGACAGGAGCCTCCTACGAGCAGTACTTC | CASSLSGTGASYEQYF
few | TRBD1 | TRBJ1-1 | TRBV6-1 | TGTGCCAGCATCTGGACAGGGGGGCCCGAAGCTTTCTTT | CASIWTGGPEAFF
- | - | TRBJ1-4 | TRBV2 | TGTGCCAGCACCCGGGACAATACTGAAAAACTGTTTTTT | CASTRDNTEKLFF
- | - | TRBJ2-1 | TRBV14 | TGTGCCAGCAGCCCCCGTGCTGCGCTAGTGTACAATGAGCAGTTCTTC | CASSPRAALVYNEQFF
few | - | TRBJ2-5 | TRBV4-1 | TGCGCCAGCAGCCAAGGCGAGGGGACCCAGTACTTC | CASSQGEGTQYF
- | - | TRBJ2-1 | TRBV30 | TGTGCCTGGCAGGGACTTCACAATGAGCAGTTCTTC | CAWQGLHNEQFF
few | TRBD2 | TRBJ2-1 | TRBV7-2 | TGTGCCAGCAGCTTAGTTAGGACTAGAATTGACAATGAGCAGTTCTTC | CASSLVRTRIDNEQFF
- | - | TRBJ2-5 | TRBV4-2 | TGTGCCAGCAGCCAAGATCCCGGTTCTGAAGAGACCCAGTACTTC | CASSQDPGSEETQYF
- | - | TRBJ1-5 | TRBV5-1 | TGCGCCAGCAGCTTGGGCAGCGGCAATCAGCCCCAGCATTTT | CASSLGSGNQPQHF
- | - | TRBJ1-2 | TRBV6-1 | TGTGCCAGCAGTAGCCCGTCCTATGGCTACACCTTC | CASSSPSYGYTF
- | TRBD1 | TRBJ1-1 | TRBV5-1 | TGCGCCAGCATCCAGGGGGTCGGGAACACTGAAGCTTTCTTT | CASIQGVGNTEAFF